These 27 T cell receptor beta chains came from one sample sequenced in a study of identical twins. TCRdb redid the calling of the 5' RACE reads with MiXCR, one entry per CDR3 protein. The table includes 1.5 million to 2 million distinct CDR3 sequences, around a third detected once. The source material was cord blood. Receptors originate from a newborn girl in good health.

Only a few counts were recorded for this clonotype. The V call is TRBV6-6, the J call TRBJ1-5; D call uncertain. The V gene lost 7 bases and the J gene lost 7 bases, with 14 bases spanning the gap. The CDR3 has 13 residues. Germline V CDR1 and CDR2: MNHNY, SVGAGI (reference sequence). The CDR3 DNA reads TGTGCCAGCATGGGGAAGGGCGGGCAGCCCCAGCATTTT. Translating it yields CASMGKGGQPQHF.

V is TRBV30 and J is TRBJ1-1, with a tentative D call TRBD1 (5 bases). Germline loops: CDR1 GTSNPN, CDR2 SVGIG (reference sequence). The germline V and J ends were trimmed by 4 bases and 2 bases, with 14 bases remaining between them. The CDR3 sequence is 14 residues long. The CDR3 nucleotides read TGTGCCTGGACCCCCGGACACTTTAACACTGAAGCTTTCTTT. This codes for CAWTPGHFNTEAFF. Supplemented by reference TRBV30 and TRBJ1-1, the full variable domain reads SQTIHQWPATLVQPVGSPLSLECTVEGTSNPNLYWYRQAAGRGLQLLFYSVGIGQISSEVPQNLSASRPQDRQFILSSKKLLLSDSGFYLCAWTPGHFNTEAFFGQGTRLTVV.

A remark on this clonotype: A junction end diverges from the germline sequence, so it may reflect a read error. CDR3: CASSPRDPNYDYTF. The DNA for the CDR3 is TGCGCCAGCAGCCCTCGGGACCCTAACTATGACTACACCTTC. J is TRBJ1-2 and V is TRBV5-1, with D perhaps matching TRBD1 (5 bases). This CDR3 contains 14 residues. Germline V gene lookup returns CDR1 SGHRS and CDR2 YFSETQ. The variable domain in full, with the rest retrieved from reference TRBV5-1 and TRBJ1-2, is KAGVTQTPRYLIKTRGQQVTLSCSPISGHRSVSWYQQTPGQGLQFLFEYFSETQRNKGNFPGRFSGRQFSNSRSEMNVSTLELGDSALYLCASSPRDPNYDYTFGSGTRLTVV.

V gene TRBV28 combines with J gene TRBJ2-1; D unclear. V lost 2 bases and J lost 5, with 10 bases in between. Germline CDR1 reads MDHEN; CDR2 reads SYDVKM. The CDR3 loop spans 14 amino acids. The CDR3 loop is CASSLKGLDNEQFF. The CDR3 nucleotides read TGTGCCAGCAGTTTAAAAGGTCTAGACAATGAGCAGTTCTTC.

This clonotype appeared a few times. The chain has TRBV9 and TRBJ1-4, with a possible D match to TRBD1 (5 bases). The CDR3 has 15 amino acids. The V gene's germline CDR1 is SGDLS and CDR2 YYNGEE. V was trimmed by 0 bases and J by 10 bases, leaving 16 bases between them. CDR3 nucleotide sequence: TGTGCCAGCAGCGTAGGAGGGCAGGGAAGAGGAAAACTGTTTTTT. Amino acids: CASSVGGQGRGKLFF.

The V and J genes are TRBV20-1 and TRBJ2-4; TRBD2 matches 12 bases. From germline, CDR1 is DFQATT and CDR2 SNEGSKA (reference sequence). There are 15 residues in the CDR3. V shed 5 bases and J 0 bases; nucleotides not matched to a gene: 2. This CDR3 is CSAPTSGGAKNIQYF. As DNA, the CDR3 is TGCAGTGCTCCGACTAGCGGGGGAGCCAAAAACATTCAGTACTTC.

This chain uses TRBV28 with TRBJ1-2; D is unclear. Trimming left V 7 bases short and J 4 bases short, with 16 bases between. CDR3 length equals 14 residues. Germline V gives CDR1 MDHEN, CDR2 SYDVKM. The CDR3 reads CASTARGGPYGYTF. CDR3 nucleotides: TGTGCCAGCACCGCCCGAGGAGGGCCCTATGGCTACACCTTC.

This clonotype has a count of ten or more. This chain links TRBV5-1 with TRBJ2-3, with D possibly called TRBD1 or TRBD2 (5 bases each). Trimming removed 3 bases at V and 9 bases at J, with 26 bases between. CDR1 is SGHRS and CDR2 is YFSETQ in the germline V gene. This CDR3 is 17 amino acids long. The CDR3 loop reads CASSWTLVRGASETQYF. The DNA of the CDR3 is TGCGCCAGCAGCTGGACTCTAGTACGGGGCGCTTCCGAAACGCAGTATTTT.

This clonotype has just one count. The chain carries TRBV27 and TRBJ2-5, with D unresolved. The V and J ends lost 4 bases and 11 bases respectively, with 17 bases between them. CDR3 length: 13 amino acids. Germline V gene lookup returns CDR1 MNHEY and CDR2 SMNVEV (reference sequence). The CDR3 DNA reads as TGTGCCAGCAGTTCAACCAGCGACAATGAGCAGTACTTC. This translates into CASSSTSDNEQYF.

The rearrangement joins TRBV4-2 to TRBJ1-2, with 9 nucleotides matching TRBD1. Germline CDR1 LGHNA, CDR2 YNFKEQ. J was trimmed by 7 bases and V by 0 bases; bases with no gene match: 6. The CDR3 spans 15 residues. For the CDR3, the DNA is TGTGCCAGCAGCCAAGAGGGACAGGGCAGCTGTGGCTACACCTTC. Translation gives CASSQEGQGSCGYTF.

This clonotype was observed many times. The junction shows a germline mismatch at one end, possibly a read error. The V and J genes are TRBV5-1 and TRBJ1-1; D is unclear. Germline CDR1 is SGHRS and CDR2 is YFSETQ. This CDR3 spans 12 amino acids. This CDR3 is CASSSMNTEAFF. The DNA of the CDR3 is TGTGCCAGCAGTTCCATGAACACTGAAGCTTTCTTT.

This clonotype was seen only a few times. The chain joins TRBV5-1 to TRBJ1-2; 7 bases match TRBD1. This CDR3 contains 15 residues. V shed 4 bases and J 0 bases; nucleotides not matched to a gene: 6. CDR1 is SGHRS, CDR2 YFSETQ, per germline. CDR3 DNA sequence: TGCGCCAGCAGCCTCGGGACAGATGCTAACTATGGCTACACCTTC. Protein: CASSLGTDANYGYTF. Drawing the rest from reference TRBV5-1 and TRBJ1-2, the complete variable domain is KAGVTQTPRYLIKTRGQQVTLSCSPISGHRSVSWYQQTPGQGLQFLFEYFSETQRNKGNFPGRFSGRQFSNSRSEMNVSTLELGDSALYLCASSLGTDANYGYTFGSGTRLTVV.

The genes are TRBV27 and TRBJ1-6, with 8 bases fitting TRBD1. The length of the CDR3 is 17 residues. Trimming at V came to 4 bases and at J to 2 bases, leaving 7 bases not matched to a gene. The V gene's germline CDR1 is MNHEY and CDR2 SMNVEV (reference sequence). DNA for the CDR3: TGTGCCAGCAGTTCGCCGGACAGGGACACCTATAATTCACCCCTCCACTTT. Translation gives CASSSPDRDTYNSPLHF.

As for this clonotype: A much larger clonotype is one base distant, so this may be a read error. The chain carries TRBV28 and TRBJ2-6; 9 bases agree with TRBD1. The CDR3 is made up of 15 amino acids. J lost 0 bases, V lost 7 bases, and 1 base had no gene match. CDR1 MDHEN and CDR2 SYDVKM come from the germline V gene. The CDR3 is CASKTGGSGANVLTF. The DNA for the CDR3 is TGTGCCAGCAAGACAGGGGGCTCTGGGGCCAACGTCCTGACTTTC.

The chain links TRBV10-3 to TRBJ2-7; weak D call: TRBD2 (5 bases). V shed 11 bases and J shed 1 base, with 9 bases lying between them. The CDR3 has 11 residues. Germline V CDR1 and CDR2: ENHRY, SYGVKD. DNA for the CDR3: TGTGCCGTCGGGGATTCCTACGAGCAGTACTTC. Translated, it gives CAVGDSYEQYF.

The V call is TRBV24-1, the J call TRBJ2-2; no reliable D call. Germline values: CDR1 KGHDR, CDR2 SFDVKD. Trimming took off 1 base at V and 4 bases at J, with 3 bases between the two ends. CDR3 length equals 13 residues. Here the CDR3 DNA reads TGTGCCACCAGTGATTTCGGCACCGGGGAGCTGTTTTTT. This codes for CATSDFGTGELFF.

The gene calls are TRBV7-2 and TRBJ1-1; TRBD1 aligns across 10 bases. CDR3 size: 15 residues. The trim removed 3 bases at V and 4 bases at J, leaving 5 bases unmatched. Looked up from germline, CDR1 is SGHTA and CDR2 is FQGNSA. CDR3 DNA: TGTGCCAGCAGCTTTACCCGGGACAGGGGCACTGAAGCTTTCTTT. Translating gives CASSFTRDRGTEAFF. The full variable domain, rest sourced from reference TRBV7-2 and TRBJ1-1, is GAGVSQSPSNKVTEKGKDVELRCDPISGHTALYWYRQSLGQGLEFLIYFQGNSAPDKSGLPSDRFSAERTGGSVSTLTIQRTQQEDSAVYLCASSFTRDRGTEAFFGQGTRLTVV.

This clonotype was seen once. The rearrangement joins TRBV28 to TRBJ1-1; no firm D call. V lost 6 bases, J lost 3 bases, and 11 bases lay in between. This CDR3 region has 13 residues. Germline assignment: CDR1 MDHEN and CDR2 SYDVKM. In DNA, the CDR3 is TGTGCCAGCAGCCACGGACGGTACACTGAAGCTTTCTTT. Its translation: CASSHGRYTEAFF.

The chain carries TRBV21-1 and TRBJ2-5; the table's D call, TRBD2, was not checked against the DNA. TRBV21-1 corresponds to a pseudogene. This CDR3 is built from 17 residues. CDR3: CASSKAPGLQSTNEQYF. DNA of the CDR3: TGTGCCAGCAGCAAAGCTCCGGGACTGCAATCTACAAATGAGCAGTACTTC.

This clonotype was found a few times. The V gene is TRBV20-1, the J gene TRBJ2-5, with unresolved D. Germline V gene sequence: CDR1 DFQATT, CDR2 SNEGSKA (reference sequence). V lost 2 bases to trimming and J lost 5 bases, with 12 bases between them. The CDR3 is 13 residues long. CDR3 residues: CSARPRTFETQYF. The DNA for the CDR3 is TGCAGTGCTAGACCGAGGACCTTTGAGACCCAGTACTTC.

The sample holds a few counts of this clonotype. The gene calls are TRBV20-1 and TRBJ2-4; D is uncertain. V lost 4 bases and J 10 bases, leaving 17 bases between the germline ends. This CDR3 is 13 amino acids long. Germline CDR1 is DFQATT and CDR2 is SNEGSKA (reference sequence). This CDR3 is CSANQKPGRIQYF. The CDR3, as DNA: TGCAGTGCTAATCAAAAACCGGGCCGTATTCAGTACTTC.

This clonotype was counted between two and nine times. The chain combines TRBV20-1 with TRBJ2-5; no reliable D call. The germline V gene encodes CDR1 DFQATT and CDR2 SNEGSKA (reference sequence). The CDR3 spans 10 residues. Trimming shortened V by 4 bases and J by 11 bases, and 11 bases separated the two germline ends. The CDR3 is CSANMGEQYF. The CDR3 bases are TGCAGTGCTAACATGGGTGAGCAGTACTTC.

CDR3 sequence (DNA): TGCAGTGCTAGAGACCCCGCGACTAGGACCTACGAGCAGTACTTC. It is translated as CSARDPATRTYEQYF. The chain couples TRBV20-1 to TRBJ2-7, with a possible D match to TRBD2 (6 bases). The CDR3 length is 15 residues. Germline loops: CDR1 DFQATT, CDR2 SNEGSKA (reference sequence). Between the trimmed V and J ends, which lost 0 bases and 2 bases, there was a span of 14 bases.

For the CDR3, the DNA is TGCGCCAGCAGCTTGGATCGGCTAGCGAACAATGAGCAGTTCTTC. Its translation: CASSLDRLANNEQFF. The chain combines TRBV5-1 with TRBJ2-1, with D perhaps TRBD2 (6 bases). CDR1 is SGHRS and CDR2 is YFSETQ in the germline V gene. The CDR3 consists of 15 residues. V was clipped by 0 bases and J by 5 bases, with 12 bases between them. The full variable domain, its missing parts supplied by reference TRBV5-1 and TRBJ2-1, is KAGVTQTPRYLIKTRGQQVTLSCSPISGHRSVSWYQQTPGQGLQFLFEYFSETQRNKGNFPGRFSGRQFSNSRSEMNVSTLELGDSALYLCASSLDRLANNEQFFGPGTRLTVL.

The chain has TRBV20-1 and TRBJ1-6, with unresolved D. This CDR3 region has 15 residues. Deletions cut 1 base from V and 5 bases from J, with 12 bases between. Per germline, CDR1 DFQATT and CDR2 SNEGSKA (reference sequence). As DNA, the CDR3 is TGCAGTGCTAGAGCGGCGGGCAGGAATAATTCACCCCTCCACTTT. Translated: CSARAAGRNNSPLHF.

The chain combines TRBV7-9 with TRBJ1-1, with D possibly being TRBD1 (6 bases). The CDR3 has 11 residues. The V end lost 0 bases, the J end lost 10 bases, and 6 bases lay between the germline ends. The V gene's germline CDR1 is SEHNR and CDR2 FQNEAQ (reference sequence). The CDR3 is CASSLATGAFF. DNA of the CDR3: TGTGCCAGCAGCTTAGCGACAGGAGCTTTCTTT.

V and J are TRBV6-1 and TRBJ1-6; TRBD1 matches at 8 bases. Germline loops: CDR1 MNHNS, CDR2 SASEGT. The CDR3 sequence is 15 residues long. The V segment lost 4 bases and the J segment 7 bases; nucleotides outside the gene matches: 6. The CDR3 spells CASSVSGGGNSPLHF. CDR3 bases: TGTGCCAGCAGTGTTTCAGGGGGCGGAAATTCACCCCTCCACTTT.